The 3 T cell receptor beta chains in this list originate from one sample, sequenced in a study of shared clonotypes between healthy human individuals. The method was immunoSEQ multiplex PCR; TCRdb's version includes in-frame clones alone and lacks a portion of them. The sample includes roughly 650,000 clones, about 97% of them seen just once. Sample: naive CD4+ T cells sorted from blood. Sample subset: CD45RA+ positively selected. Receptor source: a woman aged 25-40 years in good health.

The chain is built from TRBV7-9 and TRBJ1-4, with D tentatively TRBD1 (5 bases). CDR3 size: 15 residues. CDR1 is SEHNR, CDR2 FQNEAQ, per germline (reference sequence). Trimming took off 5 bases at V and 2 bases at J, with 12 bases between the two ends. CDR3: CASSPGAGTNEKLFF. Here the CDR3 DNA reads TGTGCCAGCAGCCCCGGGGCAGGGACTAATGAAAAACTGTTTTTT.

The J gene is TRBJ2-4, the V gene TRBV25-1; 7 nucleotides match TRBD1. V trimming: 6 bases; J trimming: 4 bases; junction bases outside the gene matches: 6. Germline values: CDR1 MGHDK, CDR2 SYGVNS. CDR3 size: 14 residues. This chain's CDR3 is CASSDPGQKNIQYF. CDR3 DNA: TGTGCCAGCAGCGACCCGGGACAGAAAAACATTCAGTACTTC.

The CDR3 loop is CSVRPREPYNEQFF. CDR3 bases: TGCAGCGTCAGGCCGCGGGAGCCCTACAATGAGCAGTTCTTC. V and J are TRBV29-1 and TRBJ2-1, with 7 bases fitting TRBD2. CDR3 length: 14 residues. Germline values: CDR1 SQVTM, CDR2 ANQGSEA. V lost 6 bases and J lost 2; bases outside the gene matches: 7.